The rows below give T cell receptor beta chains drawn from one sample of a study of shared clonotypes between healthy human individuals. Profiling relied on immunoSEQ multiplex PCR, and the TCRdb table lists in-frame clones only, not all of them. The profile shows fewer than 400,000 clones, around 72% of them singletons. Sequencing input: memory CD4+ T cells sorted from blood. All receptors derive from a man aged 25-40 years in good health. Each CDR3 is given with its conserved first and last residue. The D gene is left open where the match is weak.

len	d_gene	j_gene	v_gene	CDR3aa
14	NA	TRBJ2-6	TRBV5-4	CASSLSVGANVLTF
15	NA	TRBJ1-5	TRBV6-1	CASSQDGGKDQPQHF
15	NA	TRBJ2-5	TRBV10-2	CASSDPGTRFVAQYF
16	TRBD1	TRBJ1-2	TRBV6-6	CASSYLDRGPNYGYTF
13	NA	TRBJ2-7	TRBV11-1	CASSFSQVSVQYF
16	TRBD2	TRBJ2-3	TRBV5-4	CASSHPGGAETDTQYF
13	NA	TRBJ2-5	TRBV9	CASSVNRQETQYF
16	NA	TRBJ2-1	TRBV7-9	CASSPWLGTDYNEQFF
15	TRBD2	TRBJ2-3	TRBV28	CASSLFLAGTDTQYF
14	NA	TRBJ2-7	TRBV2	CASSPGRDSYEQYF
15	NA	TRBJ2-7	TRBV9	CASSEGMSGAYEQYF
17	NA	TRBJ2-1	TRBV30	CAWSVRLALQRFNEQFF
14	NA	TRBJ2-1	TRBV11-2	CASTLISRGNEQFF
14	TRBD1	TRBJ1-1	TRBV5-1	CASKSEGAITEAFF
15	NA	TRBJ1-3	TRBV2	CASNQGQYSGNTIYF
14	NA	TRBJ2-3	TRBV6-1	CASSEAGKADTQYF
15	NA	TRBJ2-2	TRBV11-3	CASSLAASNTGELFF
15	NA	TRBJ1-3	TRBV6-1	CASSGVARYGNTIYF
15	TRBD1	TRBJ1-2	TRBV18	CASSPPDRDFYGYTF
14	NA	TRBJ1-4	TRBV5-4	CASSADRLNEKLFF
16	TRBD2	TRBJ2-7	TRBV6-5	CASSSLGGRAGYEQYF
13	NA	TRBJ1-5	TRBV7-2	CASSVDRFQPQHF
14	TRBD1	TRBJ2-2	TRBV5-1	CATAGQGNTGELFF
16	NA	TRBJ2-1	TRBV5-1	CASSLVASTSYNEQFF
9	NA	TRBJ2-7	TRBV10-3	CATNYEQYF
16	TRBD1	TRBJ2-7	TRBV27	CASKLTGTERSYEQYF
17	NA	TRBJ2-1	TRBV27	CASSFFQPRKGGNEQFF
15	TRBD1	TRBJ1-4	TRBV6-5	CASSPGTGGNEKLFF
13	NA	TRBJ2-3	TRBV7-2	CASSFEGFGTQYF
14	NA	TRBJ1-1	TRBV7-2	CASSFGNPGTEAFF
15	NA	TRBJ2-2	TRBV28	CASTSPVGSNRELFF
15	NA	TRBJ2-3	TRBV27	CASSLTGRSTDTQYF
14	NA	TRBJ1-5	TRBV5-8	CASSLSGSNQPQHF
14	TRBD2	TRBJ2-7	TRBV7-2	CASSSTSGSYEQYF
16	TRBD2	TRBJ2-7	TRBV5-1	CASSFILAGVPTEQYF
13	NA	TRBJ2-7	TRBV7-2	CASSSPYSYEQYF
14	NA	TRBJ2-7	TRBV5-1	CASSLDRWTYEQYF
17	NA	TRBJ2-3	TRBV27	CASSLSLAGLSTDTQYF
14	TRBD1	TRBJ2-5	TRBV5-6	CASSRDRVVETQYF
16	TRBD1	TRBJ2-7	TRBV4-2	CASSQDGGQGIYEQYF
14	NA	TRBJ2-7	TRBV5-4	CASSSKTDSYEQYF
11	NA	TRBJ2-1	TRBV19	CASSLYNEQFF
14	NA	TRBJ1-2	TRBV6-6	CASRSLRVGLAYTF
14	NA	TRBJ2-5	TRBV6-5	CASKKGVVPETQYF
15	NA	TRBJ2-3	TRBV5-4	CASSLAFSDTDTQYF
14	NA	TRBJ2-7	TRBV7-6	CASSLGGSTYEQYF
14	NA	TRBJ2-7	TRBV19	CASSRAALLYEQYF
15	NA	TRBJ1-5	TRBV19	CASSPGQYSNQPQHF
17	NA	TRBJ2-2	TRBV7-9	CASSFANRAARTGELFF
15	NA	NA	TRBV6-1	CASNPIWQNSYEQYF
14	NA	TRBJ2-7	TRBV11-2	CASSTTENRYEQYF
14	TRBD1	TRBJ1-5	TRBV4-1	CASSGQGASQPQHF
14	TRBD1	TRBJ2-7	TRBV30	CAATDREKTYEQYF
18	TRBD2	TRBJ2-4	TRBV28	CASSLSLAGGFAENIQYF
15	NA	TRBJ2-7	TRBV2	CASSEVGWGTYEQYF
13	TRBD1	TRBJ1-1	TRBV19	CASSNRDRREAFF
12	NA	TRBJ2-2	TRBV28	CASSLNPGTVFF
13	NA	TRBJ2-1	TRBV4-2	CASSQSYMGEQFF
14	TRBD1	TRBJ1-1	TRBV6-1	CASTQGAGDTEAFF